What follows describes a single T cell receptor beta chain. Its recognized antigen is unknown. No much larger clone is present one base from it, and per-base qualities are unavailable. Donors were 35 to 40 systemically healthy Caucasian individuals from Russia aged roughly 6 to 95 years. About 9.1 milliliters of peripheral blood were collected from each donor into EDTA-treated Vacutainer tubes. PBMCs were isolated by Ficoll-Paque density-gradient centrifugation, with at least 6 million obtained per sample. Trizol reagent was used to extract total RNA from the PBMCs, yielding at least 6 micrograms per sample. For every donor, flow cytometry on a PBMC aliquot measured the percentage of naive CD45RAhigh/CD27high T cells. This record belongs to a study of blood T cells in healthy people across ages (dated by TCRdb to about 2015). Background on the whole study: Template switching captured roughly one uniquely barcoded TCR beta cDNA molecule per two T cells in model experiments. The study measured age-related changes in TCR beta repertoire diversity using deep sequencing normalized with unique cDNA molecular identifiers. Four age groups were formed from the donors: young (average around 15 years), middle-aged (approximately 41), aged (about 62) and long-lived (less than 85). For two donors (one aged 18 to 29 and one aged 80 or older), the study analyzed two additional independent replicas of 1 million unique cDNA reads from the same blood draw. What the work shows at the level of the full study, not this receptor alone: Estimates of total diversity based on one million sequenced T cells were regarded as lower bounds and as underestimates. Because donor CMV infection status was unknown, age-related changes in expanded clonotypes were potentially confounded. Because profiling used bulk unsorted PBMCs, naive and antigen-experienced compartments could not be compared conclusively. Compared with the aged group, more naive CD4+ T cells, fewer expanded clones and increased TCR diversity were shown by the long-lived group, suggesting age selection. A strong correlation was found between observed TCR beta diversity and the percentage of naive T cells measured by flow cytometry. Observed TCR beta diversity per million T cells fell roughly linearly with age, and a significant reduction was already apparent by age roughly 40.

The library was produced with 5' RACE. Instrument on record: Illumina HiSeq 2500. A second PCR of 7 to 11 cycles was run with a J-beta primer mix and a sample-barcoded 5' primer. A unique molecular identifier was introduced onto each TCR beta cDNA molecule by a template-switch 5' adaptor carrying 12 random nucleotides. Each sample yielded at least 3 million CDR3-containing paired-end reads. First-strand cDNA synthesis was performed from all RNA using the Mint cDNA synthesis kit, with priming by a TRBC-specific oligonucleotide. After uracil-DNA glycosylase treatment, a first 18-cycle PCR used universal primers M1SS and BC2_uni_R on all cDNA. Regarding the original processing steps: For normalization, 1 million high-quality reads were randomly selected from each sample, with every read carrying a distinct molecular identifier. Reads with shared molecular identifiers were discarded instead of being binned into consensus sequences. MiTCR, set to a Q25 quality threshold and the strictest error-elimination algorithm, was used for CDR3 identification, clonotype clustering and error correction. Lower-bound total TCR beta diversity was estimated with a nonparametric unseen species model using Euler transformation. The public reads were reanalyzed by TCRdb: fastp trimming at Q25, MiXCR alignment, in-frame beta chains only. Rows with one shared CDR3 protein collapse into an entry with the most common genes and DNA. TCRdb, not the authors, supplied the V and J calls. Within this sample are about 840,000 distinct CDR3 sequences, with about 28% of them counted one time only. The ten largest clones take up 10% to 13% of the sample.

The CDR3 covers 13 residues, taking in both the cysteine and the phenylalanine. The CDR3 DNA has 39 bases and is translated from base 1. CDR1 ENHRY and CDR2 SYGVKD were looked up in the germline V gene. V loses 6 bases of germline sequence and J loses 3 bases, and the interval between the two ends is 8 bases. This sample also appeared in a second study, on T cells of mothers and their children. As that second paper reports: The donors were nine systemically healthy Caucasian individuals, made up of three mothers and their six children. cDNA synthesis consumed the entire amount of extracted RNA, loaded at around 1.4 ug RNA in each 15 ul reaction. In the second PCR, sample barcodes and 2-4 random nucleotides were introduced via the M1S primer. More than 8 million TCR beta CDR3 reads were obtained from each mother, and about 3 million reads were obtained from each child. TCR recombination output is similarly shaped by thymic selection in related and unrelated pairs, with a minor effect exerted by inherited differences. Related mother-child pairs always showed normalized repertoire overlap that was slightly higher than in unrelated mother-child pairs, though the difference was never significant. With a sensitivity of 90 to 100 clones per million clonotypes, no persistent microchimeric T cell clones were detected. In the study, deep NGS was used to compare the TCR beta repertoires of mothers and children, and features distinguishing related mother-child pairs from unrelated individuals were sought. Mothers averaged approximately 41 +/- 4 years of age and children averaged 11 +/- 4 years. After adapter ligation was performed with NEBNext reagents, the libraries were sequenced on an Illumina HiSeq 2000 with 100+100 nt paired-end reads. To avoid cross-contamination, the mother libraries and the child libraries were prepared a month apart and sequenced in separate runs. For each donor, between 500,000 and 2,000,000 distinct TCR beta clonotypes were identified. Naive TCR beta clonotypes were estimated from low-frequency clonotypes matched to each donor's FACS-determined naive share, without sorting.

The source material was blood. The sequence derives from a woman in her thirties or forties in good health. The sequence is built from TRBV10-3 and TRBJ1-4; no D gene can be assigned with confidence. The CDR3: CAISPGANEKLFF. The DNA reads TGTGCCATCAGCCCCGGGGCTAATGAAAAACTGTTTTTT.